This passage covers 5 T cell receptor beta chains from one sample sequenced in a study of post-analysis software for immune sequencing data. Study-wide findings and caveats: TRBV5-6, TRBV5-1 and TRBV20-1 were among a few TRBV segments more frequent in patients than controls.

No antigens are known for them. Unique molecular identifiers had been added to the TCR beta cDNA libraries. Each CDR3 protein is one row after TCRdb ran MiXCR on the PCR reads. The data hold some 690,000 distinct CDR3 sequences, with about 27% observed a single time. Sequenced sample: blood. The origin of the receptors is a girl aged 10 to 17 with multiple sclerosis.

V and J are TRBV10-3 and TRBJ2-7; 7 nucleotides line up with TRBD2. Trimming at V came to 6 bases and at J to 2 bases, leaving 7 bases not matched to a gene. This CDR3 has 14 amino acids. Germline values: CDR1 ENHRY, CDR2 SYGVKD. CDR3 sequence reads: CAIRERDGPYEQYF. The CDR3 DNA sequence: TGTGCCATCAGGGAGCGGGATGGACCCTACGAGCAGTACTTC.

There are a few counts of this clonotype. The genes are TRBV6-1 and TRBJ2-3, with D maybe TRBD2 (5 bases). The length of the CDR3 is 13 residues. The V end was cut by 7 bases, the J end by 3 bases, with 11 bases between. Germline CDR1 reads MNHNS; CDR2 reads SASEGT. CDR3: CASNWGVTDTQYF. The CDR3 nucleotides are TGTGCCAGCAATTGGGGAGTAACAGATACGCAGTATTTT.

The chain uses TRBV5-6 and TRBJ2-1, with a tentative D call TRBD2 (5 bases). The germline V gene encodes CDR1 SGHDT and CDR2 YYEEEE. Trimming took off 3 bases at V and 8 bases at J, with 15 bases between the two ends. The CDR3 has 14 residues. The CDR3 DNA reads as TGTGCCAGCAGCTCGCGGGCTGTCTCCCATGAGCAGTTCTTC. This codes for CASSSRAVSHEQFF.

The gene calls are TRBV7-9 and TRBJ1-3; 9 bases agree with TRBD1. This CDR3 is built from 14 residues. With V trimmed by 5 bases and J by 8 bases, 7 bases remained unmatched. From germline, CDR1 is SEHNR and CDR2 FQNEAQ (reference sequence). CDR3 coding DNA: TGTGCCAGCAGCGTCCGGGACAGGGCAGACACCATATATTTT. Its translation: CASSVRDRADTIYF. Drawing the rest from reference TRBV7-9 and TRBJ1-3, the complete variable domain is DTGVSQNPRHKITKRGQNVTFRCDPISEHNRLYWYRQTLGQGPEFLTYFQNEAQLEKSRLLSDRFSAERPKGSFSTLEIQRTEQGDSAMYLCASSVRDRADTIYFGEGSWLTVV.

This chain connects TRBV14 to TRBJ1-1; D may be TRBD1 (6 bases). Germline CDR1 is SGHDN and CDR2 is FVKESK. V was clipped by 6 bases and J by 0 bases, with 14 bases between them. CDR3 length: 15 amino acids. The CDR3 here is CASSKGTSLNTEAFF. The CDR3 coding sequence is TGTGCCAGCAGTAAGGGGACATCTTTGAACACTGAAGCTTTCTTT.